A selection of T cell receptor beta chains follows, all from one sample in a study of regulatory T cells in long-lasting Graves disease. TCRdb analysed the multiplex PCR reads with MiXCR anew, one entry per CDR3 protein. The sample has under 700,000 distinct CDR3 sequences; 15% to 20% are singletons. The same data also went into a second study, on T cells in Graves' hyperthyroidism and ophthalmopathy.

Sample: peripheral blood mononuclear cells (PBMCs), taken at new diagnosis, from a patient treated with antithyroid drugs. The origin of the receptors is a woman aged 35-60 years with Graves disease. CDR3s include the opening cysteine and the closing phenylalanine or tryptophan.

V gene,CDR3 length,CDR3 protein
TRBV2,14,CASSGGQTLDTQYF
TRBV27,13,CASSFRAYNEQFF
TRBV5-1,14,CASSFNRGVTEAFF
TRBV11-3,16,CASSRSGTSGGWELFF
TRBV5-1,15,CASSLLGVRSYEQYF
TRBV6-1,16,CASSSLSGGAYNEQFF
TRBV11-3,18,CASSLNTLVASGANVLTF
TRBV7-9,14,CASSYMGPSHEQFF
TRBV12-3/TRBV12-4,15,CASSWIFLSGNTIYF
TRBV13,15,CASSFRGTNKETQYF
TRBV20-1,16,CSARERAGTFVQPQHF
TRBV11-2,14,CASSFQRGEETQYF
TRBV20-1,16,CSAREKDLPFSYEQYF
TRBV2,13,CASSADNTGELFF
TRBV9,14,CASSVATGDQMAFF
TRBV6-5,16,CASSYSTGGLNTEAFF
TRBV12-3/TRBV12-4,14,CASRIWGNTGELFF
TRBV11-2,11,CASSTNSPLHF
TRBV18,13,CASSPSRGTEAFF
TRBV30,14,CAWSAGTGGNTIYF
TRBV7-6,14,CASSALGGLETQYF
TRBV7-9,13,CASSLVEGGGEFF
TRBV6-5,16,CASSSRKVINTGELFF
TRBV19,13,CASSNTGANVLTF
TRBV30,16,CAWSRPRDGYYNEQFF
TRBV6-1,13,CASGGGGEETQYF
TRBV6-1,14,CAISKRANTGELFF
TRBV6-7,15,CASRVPGQVYNEQFF
TRBV25-1,14,CASVGQGLSNEQFF
TRBV6-1,15,CASILKGRSRYGYTF
TRBV5-4,15,CASSISGGFYNEQFF
TRBV19,15,CASSIQDRRDTEAFF
TRBV19,15,CASSLGIEIRNTIYF
TRBV7-3,14,CASSLRGGSDTQYF
TRBV10-2,13,CASSEFGTGAYTF
TRBV6-4,16,CASSPVSAWGRETQYF
TRBV2,14,CASSERGRADTQYF
TRBV18,18,CASSPRDLGGVENTEAFF
TRBV6-1,14,CASRTGGRNSPLHF
TRBV5-1,17,CASSLAGLALSTDTQYF
TRBV7-9,14,CASSQRGNPNEQYF
TRBV7-9,17,CASGRHRFSGISNEQFF
TRBV2,13,CASHRDTSETQYF
TRBV19,16,CASTLGGAGSNQPQHF
TRBV5-4,15,CASSYTSGGAGEQYF